Listed below are T cell receptor beta chains from one sample, sequenced in a study of memory CD4+ T cells and cytomegalovirus serostatus. Produced via immunoSEQ multiplex PCR; TCRdb's table is partial and in-frame only. The sample holds 45,000 to 70,000 clones; about four fifths are singletons and the top ten take 0.5%. Sequencing used memory CD4+ T cells from blood. All receptors derive from an adult in good health and CMV-seronegative. Some clones in this sample may be carry-over from other donors' samples. CDR3s include the opening cysteine and the closing phenylalanine or tryptophan. D genes are given only for firm matches. Clone size is shown for a subset of rows, as once, few, many or a class of expanded clone.

CASSQDGNTGELFF,TGTGCCAGCAGCCAGGACGGGAACACCGGGGAGCTGTTTTTT,-,TRBV5-5,TRBJ2-2,-
CASSLDLPAGGPRDTQYF,TGTGCCAGCAGCTTAGATCTTCCGGCGGGAGGTCCCCGGGATACGCAGTATTTT,-,TRBV11-2,TRBJ2-3,TRBD2
CASSLRGDYGYTF,TGTGCCAGCAGCTTAAGGGGCGACTATGGCTACACCTTC,-,TRBV5-5,TRBJ1-2,-
CAWSVGSAISGNTIYF,TGTGCCTGGAGTGTAGGGTCAGCGATCTCTGGAAACACCATATATTTT,-,TRBV30,TRBJ1-3,-
CASSAGGNYGYTF,TGTGCCAGCAGTGCAGGGGGGAATTATGGCTACACCTTC,-,TRBV28,TRBJ1-2,TRBD1
CASRVIAGANVLTF,TGTGCCAGTAGGGTAATAGCTGGGGCCAACGTCCTGACTTTC,-,TRBV19,TRBJ2-6,-
CASSYLGDREGGYTF,TGCGCCAGCAGCTACCTTGGGGACAGGGAAGGTGGCTACACCTTC,-,TRBV5-1,TRBJ1-2,TRBD1
CASSANDPGHSATGANVLTF,TGTGCCAGCAGCGCGAACGACCCGGGACATTCGGCAACTGGGGCCAACGTCCTGACTTTC,-,TRBV9,TRBJ2-6,-
CASKLQGAVSPLHF,TGTGCCAGCAAGCTACAGGGGGCTGTTTCACCCCTCCACTTT,-,TRBV7-2,TRBJ1-6,TRBD1
CASSSGLKTDTQYF,TGTGCCAGCAGCTCAGGACTGAAAACAGATACGCAGTATTTT,-,TRBV7-3,TRBJ2-3,-
CASSKLRSGDTQYF,TGTGCCAGCAGTAAACTAAGGAGCGGAGATACGCAGTATTTT,-,TRBV2,TRBJ2-3,-
CASRDGQGEAFF,TGTGCCAGCAGGGATGGACAGGGTGAAGCTTTCTTT,few,TRBV5-4,TRBJ1-1,TRBD1
CASSLAASTDTQYF,TGTGCCAGCAGTCTGGCGGCCAGCACAGATACGCAGTATTTT,once,TRBV25-1,TRBJ2-3,-
CASSWGTTAPEAFF,TGTGCCAGCAGCTGGGGTACAACCGCCCCTGAAGCTTTCTTT,-,TRBV27,TRBJ1-1,-
CASSLMGGASGNTIYF,TGTGCCAGCAGCTTAATGGGGGGAGCCTCTGGAAACACCATATATTTT,-,TRBV7-8,TRBJ1-3,-
CASSGQAGADTQYF,TGTGCCAGCAGTGGGCAGGCCGGGGCAGATACGCAGTATTTT,-,TRBV6-1,TRBJ2-3,-
CASSRGTAPNEKLFF,TGTGCCAGCAGCCGTGGGACAGCCCCAAATGAAAAACTGTTTTTT,-,TRBV11-2,TRBJ1-4,TRBD1
CATRLAGNNEQFF,TGTGCCACGAGACTAGCGGGGAACAATGAGCAGTTCTTC,-,TRBV28,TRBJ2-1,TRBD2
CASSTDRGDNTEAFF,TGCGCCAGCAGTACGGACAGGGGGGACAACACTGAAGCTTTCTTT,once,TRBV5-1,TRBJ1-1,TRBD1
CASRPAGGWTDTQYF,TGTGCCAGCCGGCCGGCGGGAGGATGGACAGATACGCAGTATTTT,once,TRBV11-2,TRBJ2-3,TRBD2
CASSLGGDEQYF,TGTGCCAGCAGCTTGGGTGGCGACGAGCAGTACTTC,-,TRBV5-4,TRBJ2-7,-
CASSQGLRLIEQFF,TGTGCCAGCAGCCAAGGACTTCGGTTAATCGAGCAGTTCTTC,-,TRBV14,TRBJ2-1,-
CASKTALAKNIQYF,TGTGCCAGTAAGACTGCGCTAGCCAAAAACATTCAGTACTTC,few,TRBV19,TRBJ2-4,-
CASSRIAGGTYEQYF,TGTGCCAGCAGCCGTATAGCGGGAGGGACCTACGAGCAGTACTTC,-,TRBV6-6,TRBJ2-7,TRBD2
CASSSENSYNSPLHF,TGTGCCAGCAGTTCGGAGAATTCCTATAATTCACCCCTCCACTTT,-,TRBV6-5,TRBJ1-6,-
CASSLGIGLAAGPDTQYF,TGTGCCAGCAGCTTGGGTATTGGACTAGCGGCGGGACCAGATACGCAGTATTTT,-,TRBV5-6,TRBJ2-3,TRBD2
CASSAQWGNYGYTF,TGTGCCAGCTCAGCCCAATGGGGTAACTATGGCTACACCTTC,-,TRBV19,TRBJ1-2,-
CAISVNEKLFF,TGTGCCATCAGCGTAAATGAAAAACTGTTTTTT,-,TRBV10-3,TRBJ1-4,-
CASSLPRGGHYKAFF,TGTGCCAGCAGTTTACCCCGGGGGGGGCACTATAAAGCTTTCTTT,-,TRBV28,TRBJ1-1,-
CASRPQIGGTEAFF,TGCGCCAGCAGACCCCAAATCGGGGGAACTGAAGCTTTCTTT,-,TRBV5-1,TRBJ1-1,-
CAWSVSRAAQETQYF,TGTGCCTGGAGTGTAAGCCGAGCGGCCCAAGAGACCCAGTACTTC,-,TRBV30,TRBJ2-5,-
CASSPGLAARTDTQYF,TGTGCCAGCAGCCCCGGGCTAGCGGCTCGCACAGATACGCAGTATTTT,-,TRBV7-6,TRBJ2-3,TRBD2
CASRDYSESQYEQYF,TGTGCCAGCAGAGACTATAGCGAGAGCCAGTACGAGCAGTACTTC,-,TRBV27,TRBJ2-7,-
CASSLQDGRGYTF,TGTGCCAGCAGCTTACAGGATGGGAGGGGCTACACCTTC,once,TRBV4-2,TRBJ1-2,-
CASTPRGRPSNQPQHF,TGTGCCAGCACCCCCCGAGGGCGGCCGAGCAATCAGCCCCAGCATTTT,once,TRBV7-9,TRBJ1-5,-